The clone carrying this T cell receptor beta chain was found many times. The antigen is not known. Using RNA template, CDR3s of TCR alpha and beta were amplified with iRepertoire arm-PCR. Input was roughly 85-450 ng of tissue mRNA or PBMC total RNA. TCRdb ran MiXCR on the multiplex PCR reads and lists one entry per CDR3 protein. The sample consists of 90,000 to 110,000 distinct CDR3 sequences, 25% to 30% of them appearing once. This record comes from a study of glioma-infiltrating T cells. V lost 5 bases to trimming and J lost 5 bases, with 18 bases between them. Germline V CDR1 and CDR2: SGHTA, FQGNSA. CDR3 length: 15 amino acids. General observations from the study: Above-expected tissue-blood divergence occurred in all gliomas, most in low-grade ones. Tissue and blood shared very few CDR3 sequences.

The material sequenced was glioma tissue, nonneoplastic brain tissue, or PBMCs (not recorded which). The chain recombines TRBV7-2 with TRBJ2-5; perhaps TRBD1 as D (5 bases). This TCR derives from a human donor with low-grade glioma or glioblastoma, undergoing nonglioma brain surgery, or in good health (not recorded which). The CDR3 coding sequence is TGTGCCAGCAGCCCTCGTTCTGGGGCAGCGGAGACCCAGTACTTC. Translating gives CASSPRSGAAETQYF.